This TCR beta chain was recovered during a study of shared clonotypes between healthy human individuals. Overall study findings and caveats: Generally, naive subsets came out with larger estimated richness than memory subsets.

About this clone itself: The target antigen is unknown.

CDR1 is SEHNR, CDR2 FQNEAQ, per germline (reference sequence). This CDR3 contains 15 residues. V lost 6 bases and J lost 7; bases outside the gene matches: 7. The method was immunoSEQ multiplex PCR; TCRdb's version includes in-frame clones alone and lacks a portion of them. The table has 2.3 million or so clones, 85% to 95% seen once. Donors comprised healthy HIV-negative adults lacking recent acute infections or vaccinations. Sample: naive CD4+ T cells from PBMCs. Regarding subset: CD45RA+ positively selected. The sequence derives from a man aged 18 to 29 in good health. Some clones in this sample may be carry-over from other donors' samples. This chain joins TRBV7-9 and TRBJ2-1; 12 bases line up with TRBD2. CDR3 sequence (DNA): TGTGCCAGCAGACCTACTAGCGGGAGGTGGAATGAGCAGTTCTTC. It encodes CASRPTSGRWNEQFF.